Described below is a single TCR beta chain sequence and its context. This specimen belongs to a study of blood T cell repertoires in COVID-19. Study-level information: From the United States, Italy and Spain came samples of acute and convalescent COVID-19. T cells, B-cell-depleted T cells, or PBMCs supplied cDNA or gDNA.

Followed over time, Seattle patients had been enrolled while infection was active. In the original workflow: Reference gene primer amplification yielded estimated nucleated cell counts. Libraries were prepared by immunoSEQ multiplex PCR; TCRdb keeps only in-frame clonotypes and omits some of them. D and trimming come from the DNA, and the V and J calls and clone size come from that table. The sample consists of about 260,000 clones, 91% of them appearing once. Sequencing input: peripheral blood. The source is a person between 18 and 35 years old with COVID-19, enrolled during active disease.

CDR3 residues: CASSSTNQETQYF. CDR3 sequence (DNA): TGTGCCAGCAGCTCGACAAATCAAGAGACCCAGTACTTC. The gene calls are TRBV7-2 and TRBJ2-5; D unclear. Trimming left V 4 bases short and J 2 bases short, with 8 bases between. The CDR3 totals 13 residues. CDR1 SGHTA and CDR2 FQGNSA come from the germline V gene.